This TCR beta chain emerged from a study of T cell responses to AZD1222 COVID-19 vaccine. Overall study results and limits: The span of vaccine-associated CD4 TCRs extended across spike, with dominance at 160-218 and 743-854.

Comments on this clone: Its antigen is unidentified.

J lost 2 bases, V lost 3 bases, and 3 bases had no gene match. The CDR3 consists of 15 residues. Germline V CDR1 and CDR2: WSHSY, SAAADI. Sequenced by immunoSEQ multiplex PCR; TCRdb stores in-frame clones only, minus some. Among about 86,000 clones listed, approximately 82% were seen once. Material: peripheral blood, obtained on day 0 of AZD1222 vaccination. The clonotype was recovered from an adult in good health. The gene calls are TRBV10-2 and TRBJ2-5; 10 nucleotides line up with TRBD2. The CDR3 loop is CASSDVAGGQETQYF. In DNA, the CDR3 is TGCGCCAGCAGTGATGTAGCGGGAGGTCAAGAGACCCAGTACTTC.